A selection of T cell receptor beta chains follows, all from one sample in a study of blood T cells in healthy people across ages. TCRdb re-called the 5' RACE reads through MiXCR, storing one row per CDR3 protein. The data hold hundreds of thousands of distinct CDR3 sequences, with roughly 25% observed a single time. These same data were also listed under a study on T cells of mothers and their children.

The sample comprised blood. These receptor sequences come from a boy aged 5-17 years in good health. CDR3s include the opening cysteine and the closing phenylalanine or tryptophan. Fields, in order: J gene, D gene, clone size, V gene, CDR3 protein, CDR3 DNA. The D gene is left open where the match is weak. Size is omitted from some rows. Given values are once, few, many or a class for expanded clones.

TRBJ2-1 TRBD1 - TRBV29-1 CSSRTGDNEQFF TGCAGCTCGCGGACAGGAGACAATGAGCAGTTCTTC
TRBJ2-5 - - TRBV7-2 CASSLPHYGELAYEQCF TGTGCCAGCAGCTTACCCCACTACGGAGAGCTCGCCTACGAGCAGTGCTTC
TRBJ2-3 TRBD2 few TRBV29-1 CSVGPSGEEDTQYF TGCAGCGTTGGTCCTAGCGGGGAAGAGGATACGCAGTATTTT
TRBJ2-7 - few TRBV28 CASSLSAPGAYEQYF TGTGCCAGCAGTCTTAGCGCTCCCGGCGCCTACGAGCAGTACTTC
TRBJ1-3 TRBD1 - TRBV7-6 CASSSSDRGSGNTIYF TGTGCCAGCAGTTCATCCGACAGGGGCTCTGGAAACACCATATATTTT
TRBJ2-5 - few TRBV5-1 CASSLSTRGGGETQYF TGCGCCAGCAGCTTATCTACGAGGGGGGGAGGAGAGACCCAGTACTTC
TRBJ2-7 - few TRBV28 CASSSVTPGTYEQYF TGTGCCAGCAGTTCCGTGACCCCAGGGACCTACGAGCAGTACTTC
TRBJ2-2 - - TRBV5-1 CASSLSGSNTGELFF TGCGCCAGCAGCTTGTCGGGGTCGAACACCGGGGAGCTGTTTTTT
TRBJ2-1 TRBD2 few TRBV5-1 CASSSTSGIEQFF TGCGCCAGCAGCTCGACTAGCGGGATTGAGCAGTTCTTC
TRBJ2-3 TRBD2 - TRBV12-3/TRBV12-4 CASSNSGAIDTQYF TGTGCCAGCAGTAACAGCGGGGCTATAGATACGCAGTATTTT
TRBJ2-3 TRBD2 few TRBV12-3/TRBV12-4 CASSLGTSGRADTQYF TGTGCCAGCAGCCTAGGGACTAGCGGGAGAGCGGATACGCAGTATTTT
TRBJ2-7 - many TRBV6-2/TRBV6-3 CASSYTGNEQYF TGTGCCAGCAGTTATACAGGGAACGAGCAGTACTTC